A single sample is the source of the 27 T cell receptor beta chains below, sequenced in a study of identical twins. TCRdb fed the 5' RACE reads into MiXCR, producing one record per CDR3 protein. The sample consists of 510,000 or so distinct CDR3 sequences, approximately 14% of them appearing once. This sample was also put to use in a study of yellow fever vaccine responses in identical twins.

The sample taken for sequencing was CD4+ T cells sorted from blood. These receptor sequences come from a woman in her late teens or twenties in good health.

The rearrangement uses TRBV24-1 and TRBJ2-1, with a tentative D call TRBD2 (6 bases). This CDR3 spans 16 amino acids. CDR1 is KGHDR, CDR2 SFDVKD, per germline. The V and J ends lost 4 bases and 8 bases respectively, with 20 bases between them. CDR3 nucleotide sequence: TGTGCCACCAGTGACCCCCCGGCGGAGGGTAGCTATGAGCAGTTCTTC. It yields the protein CATSDPPAEGSYEQFF.

This clonotype was detected ten times or more. The chain combines TRBV29-1 with TRBJ1-3; 11 bases agree with TRBD1. Trimming at V came to 4 bases and at J to 0 bases, leaving 5 bases not matched to a gene. Germline V gene sequence: CDR1 SQVTM, CDR2 ANQGSEA. The CDR3 runs to 16 residues. For the CDR3, the DNA is TGCAGCGTTGGCCGGGACAGGGGGAGCTCTGGAAACACCATATATTTT. This codes for CSVGRDRGSSGNTIYF. Combining the CDR3 with reference TRBV29-1 and TRBJ1-3 gives the whole variable domain SAVISQKPSRDICQRGTSLTIQCQVDSQVTMMFWYRQQPGQSLTLIATANQGSEATYESGFVIDKFPISRPNLTFSTLTVSNMSPEDSSIYLCSVGRDRGSSGNTIYFGEGSWLTVV.

The chain couples TRBV3-1 to TRBJ2-7; tentative D call: TRBD2 (6 bases). Germline V CDR1 and CDR2: LGHDT, YNNKEL (reference sequence). This CDR3 is built from 15 residues. V lost 1 base and J lost 0, with 10 bases in between. The chain's CDR3 is CASSQAGSLSYEQYF. CDR3 DNA: TGTGCCAGCAGCCAAGCCGGGAGCCTCTCCTACGAGCAGTACTTC.

The chain employs TRBV20-1 and TRBJ2-4; possible D gene TRBD2, 6 bases. V dropped 5 bases and J dropped 1 base, with 15 bases sitting between them. CDR3 length equals 15 residues. Germline V gene sequence: CDR1 DFQATT, CDR2 SNEGSKA (reference sequence). The CDR3 loop is CSAAPGARAKNIQYF. In nucleotides, the CDR3 is TGCAGTGCTGCTCCGGGAGCTAGGGCCAAAAACATTCAGTACTTC.

In its sample, this clonotype was seen a few times. V and J are TRBV6-2 or TRBV6-3 and TRBJ2-7; 8 nucleotides match TRBD2. This CDR3 spans 16 amino acids. Germline V CDR1 and CDR2: MNHEY, SVGEGT. V lost 2 bases to trimming and J lost 5 bases; unmatched junction nucleotides: 11. CDR3 amino acids: CASSYRSRLARDEQYF. The CDR3 region has the DNA TGTGCCAGCAGTTACCGGTCGAGACTAGCGAGGGACGAGCAGTACTTC.

V is TRBV2 and J is TRBJ1-5, with D unresolved. CDR1 and CDR2 from the germline V gene are SNHLY and FYNNEI. V was clipped by 6 bases and J by 6 bases, with 12 bases between them. CDR3 length equals 13 residues. As DNA, the CDR3 is TGTGCCAGCAGAGCCCCGGCGCCTCAGCCCCAGCATTTT. It specifies CASRAPAPQPQHF.

This clonotype appeared many times. The V and J genes are TRBV24-1 and TRBJ2-2; unclear D gene. Germline CDR1 is KGHDR and CDR2 is SFDVKD. The V and J ends lost 5 bases and 0 bases respectively, with 15 bases between them. The CDR3 consists of 17 residues. The chain's CDR3 is CATSVQERFANTGELFF. CDR3 nucleotides: TGTGCCACCAGTGTGCAGGAAAGGTTCGCGAACACCGGGGAGCTGTTTTTT.

There are a few counts of this clonotype. The gene calls are TRBV5-1 and TRBJ1-4; possibly TRBD1 for D (6 bases). Trimming took off 2 bases at V and 6 bases at J, with 11 bases between the two ends. Germline loops: CDR1 SGHRS, CDR2 YFSETQ. This CDR3 spans 14 amino acids. CDR3 nucleotides: TGCGCCAGCAGCTTACAGGGAAGAGATGAAAAACTGTTTTTT. Translated: CASSLQGRDEKLFF.

The J gene is TRBJ1-2, the V gene TRBV24-1; D not resolved. Germline V CDR1 and CDR2: KGHDR, SFDVKD. With 3 bases removed from V and 2 bases from J, the gap between germline ends came to 3 bases. This CDR3 spans 12 amino acids. CDR3 amino acids: CATSDANYGYTF. CDR3 sequence (DNA): TGTGCCACCAGTGATGCGAACTATGGCTACACCTTC.

The table lists this clonotype with a few counts. This chain links TRBV7-9 with TRBJ2-3, with D maybe TRBD2 (6 bases). This CDR3 has 16 residues. Germline lookup yields CDR1 SEHNR and CDR2 FQNEAQ (reference sequence). Deletions cut 3 bases from V and 4 bases from J, with 17 bases between. The CDR3: CASSFPGGIGADTQYF. CDR3 DNA: TGTGCCAGCAGCTTTCCTGGCGGGATTGGGGCAGATACGCAGTATTTT. The variable domain in full, completed from reference TRBV7-9 and TRBJ2-3, reads DTGVSQNPRHKITKRGQNVTFRCDPISEHNRLYWYRQTLGQGPEFLTYFQNEAQLEKSRLLSDRFSAERPKGSFSTLEIQRTEQGDSAMYLCASSFPGGIGADTQYFGPGTRLTVL.

The chain employs TRBV20-1 and TRBJ2-1; D unclear. V was clipped by 1 base and J by 4 bases, with 11 bases between them. Germline V gene sequence: CDR1 DFQATT, CDR2 SNEGSKA (reference sequence). The CDR3 sequence is 14 residues long. This CDR3 reads CSARVTTFYNEQFF. The DNA for the CDR3 is TGCAGTGCTAGAGTAACTACCTTTTACAATGAGCAGTTCTTC.

This rearrangement joins TRBV2 to TRBJ2-5; a possible D gene is TRBD2 (5 bases). CDR1 is SNHLY and CDR2 is FYNNEI in the germline V gene. The length of the CDR3 is 14 residues. V was cut by 6 bases and J by 4 bases, with 15 bases left in between. The CDR3 coding sequence is TGTGCCAGCAGATTCAGCGGTTTAGCAGAGACCCAGTACTTC. As protein: CASRFSGLAETQYF.

This clonotype was recorded many times. V is TRBV12-3 or TRBV12-4 and J is TRBJ2-1; 8 bases agree with TRBD2. The trim removed 6 bases at V and 4 bases at J, leaving 8 bases unmatched. The CDR3 is made up of 15 amino acids. CDR3 bases: TGTGCCAGCAGCCGTAGCGGGACGAATTACAATGAGCAGTTCTTC. This gives the protein CASSRSGTNYNEQFF.

V usage is TRBV10-2 and J usage is TRBJ2-3; 8 nucleotides line up with TRBD1. There are 16 residues in the CDR3. Germline values: CDR1 WSHSY, CDR2 SAAADI. The V and J ends lost 2 bases and 2 bases, in that order; junction bases with no gene match: 6. The CDR3 coding sequence is TGCGCCAGCAGTGAGCAAAGGACAGGGCTCACAGATACGCAGTATTTT. It translates to CASSEQRTGLTDTQYF.

The chain uses TRBV9 and TRBJ1-1; D uncertain. Trimming took 0 bases from V and 1 from J, leaving 7 bases between them. Germline V gene sequence: CDR1 SGDLS, CDR2 YYNGEE. CDR3 length: 14 amino acids. Here the CDR3 reads CASSVGFWNTEAFF. In nucleotides, the CDR3 is TGTGCCAGCAGCGTAGGCTTCTGGAACACTGAAGCTTTCTTT.

This clonotype was seen a handful of times. V is TRBV13 and J is TRBJ2-5, with a possible D match to TRBD2 (6 bases). Germline CDR1 PRHDT, CDR2 FYEKMQ (reference sequence). This CDR3 comprises 15 residues. The V end lost 1 base, the J end lost 2 bases, and 11 bases lay between the germline ends. The CDR3 loop is CASSLAGAIQETQYF. The CDR3 bases are TGTGCCAGCAGCTTAGCGGGAGCGATACAAGAGACCCAGTACTTC.

This clonotype showed up just a few times. The rearrangement uses TRBV10-3 and TRBJ2-1, with D possibly TRBD1 on 6 matching bases. The V and J ends lost 6 bases and 10 bases respectively, with 10 bases between them. Germline CDR1 and CDR2: ENHRY and SYGVKD. The length of the CDR3 is 11 residues. CDR3 nucleotide sequence: TGTGCCATCAGGGGGACAATAGAGCAGTTCTTC. This gives the protein CAIRGTIEQFF.

CDR3 residues: CASSQQQGSGNTIYF. Written as DNA, the CDR3 is TGTGCCAGCAGCCAGCAACAAGGCTCTGGAAACACCATATATTTT. This chain connects TRBV4-2 to TRBJ1-3; no clear D gene. V lost 3 bases and J 0 bases, leaving 9 bases between the germline ends. Per germline, CDR1 LGHNA and CDR2 YNFKEQ. The CDR3 sequence is 15 residues long.

This clonotype was seen a few times. V gene TRBV20-1 combines with J gene TRBJ2-3, with TRBD2 identical over 12 bases. The germline V gene has CDR1 DFQATT and CDR2 SNEGSKA (reference sequence). This CDR3 region has 15 residues. Germline trimming cut 4 bases from V and 0 bases from J; bases unmatched to any gene: 2. The CDR3 spells CSAKGLAGSTDTQYF. Written as DNA, the CDR3 is TGCAGTGCTAAAGGACTAGCGGGGAGCACAGATACGCAGTATTTT.

The chain uses TRBV5-1 and TRBJ2-1; the match to TRBD2 covers 11 bases. CDR3 length equals 16 residues. V trimming: 4 bases; J trimming: 4 bases; junction bases outside the gene matches: 7. The V gene's germline CDR1 is SGHRS and CDR2 YFSETQ. This CDR3 reads CASSTTSGRPYNEQFF. The CDR3 DNA reads as TGCGCCAGCAGCACTACTAGCGGGAGACCATACAATGAGCAGTTCTTC.

This clonotype was seen only a few times. The V gene is TRBV20-1, the J gene TRBJ1-5; D gene uncertain. The germline V gene encodes CDR1 DFQATT and CDR2 SNEGSKA (reference sequence). The CDR3 is made up of 15 amino acids. V was clipped by 4 bases and J by 5 bases, with 18 bases between them. The CDR3, as DNA: TGCAGTGCTATCGGACCCGGGCCAGCCTATCAGCCCCAGCATTTT. Its protein product is CSAIGPGPAYQPQHF.

This clonotype was seen ten or more times. The CDR3 DNA is TGCAGCGTTGGACTAGCGCCTAGGGATACGCAGTATTTT. Translated: CSVGLAPRDTQYF. This chain joins TRBV29-1 and TRBJ2-3; 8 nucleotides agree with TRBD2. The CDR3 is 13 residues long. Germline values: CDR1 SQVTM, CDR2 ANQGSEA. After removal of 4 bases from V and 6 bases from J, the junction contained 6 bases not matched to a gene.

This clonotype was observed a few times. The genes are TRBV20-1 and TRBJ1-1; D not certain. Trimming shortened V by 2 bases and J by 0 bases, and 7 bases separated the two germline ends. CDR3 length: 13 amino acids. The germline V gene encodes CDR1 DFQATT and CDR2 SNEGSKA (reference sequence). The CDR3 coding sequence is TGCAGTGCTAGACCCGCGATGAACACTGAAGCTTTCTTT. Amino acids: CSARPAMNTEAFF.

The gene calls are TRBV10-3 and TRBJ2-1; 12 bases are shared with TRBD2. The germline V gene has CDR1 ENHRY and CDR2 SYGVKD. V was pared by 8 bases and J by 8 bases, with 4 bases of the junction left unmatched. The CDR3 sequence is 13 residues long. CDR3: CAIALAGGYEQFF. CDR3 DNA: TGTGCCATCGCGCTAGCGGGAGGGTATGAGCAGTTCTTC.

This chain connects TRBV20-1 to TRBJ2-7, with a weak D call TRBD1 (6 bases). V lost 2 bases, J lost 2 bases, and 13 bases lay in between. Per germline, CDR1 DFQATT and CDR2 SNEGSKA (reference sequence). The CDR3 length is 14 residues. CDR3 region: CSARKGEGPYEQYF. The CDR3 region has the DNA TGCAGTGCTAGAAAGGGGGAAGGGCCCTACGAGCAGTACTTC.

This clonotype has more than one count but fewer than ten. This chain links TRBV28 with TRBJ1-4; D not certain. This CDR3 is built from 13 residues. Germline V gives CDR1 MDHEN, CDR2 SYDVKM. V lost 6 bases and J 3 bases, leaving 8 bases between the germline ends. The CDR3 here is CASSSFPNEKLFF. The CDR3 DNA follows: TGTGCCAGCAGCTCCTTTCCTAATGAAAAACTGTTTTTT. Looking up the rest from reference TRBV28 and TRBJ1-4 gives the full variable domain: DVKVTQSSRYLVKRTGEKVFLECVQDMDHENMFWYRQDPGLGLRLIYFSYDVKMKEKGDIPEGYSVSREKKERFSLILESASTNQTSMYLCASSSFPNEKLFFGSGTQLSVL.

This chain joins TRBV3-1 and TRBJ2-7, with no clear D. This CDR3 has 12 amino acids. Deletions cut 4 bases from V and 5 bases from J, with 9 bases between. In germline, CDR1 is LGHDT, CDR2 YNNKEL (reference sequence). The CDR3 region is CASSRSPNEQYF. The CDR3 coding sequence is TGTGCCAGCAGCCGGAGCCCCAACGAGCAGTACTTC.